One and the same sample provided the 22 T cell receptor beta chains below, sequenced in a study of a mutant IDH1 vaccine in newly diagnosed glioma. The repertoire was sequenced with immunoSEQ multiplex PCR; TCRdb's copy has only in-frame clones and lacks some. Of around 60,000 clones listed, around four fifths are singletons. For these receptors, no antigen is known. The sample's time point: week 35, safety follow-up. It was 300 ug of mutant IDH1 20-mer peptide that made up each vaccine dose, given with topical imiquimod. This specimen was PBMCs, taken from a glioma patient whose treatment included an IDH1 peptide vaccine. The receptors originated from a man aged 25 to 45 with glioma.

The rearrangement joins TRBV7-9 to TRBJ1-1; no firm D call. Deletions cut 5 bases from V and 4 bases from J, with 8 bases between. The germline CDR1 and CDR2 sequences are SEHNR and FQNEAQ (reference sequence). The CDR3 is 12 residues long. The CDR3 region is CASSTESTEAFF. The CDR3 region has the DNA TGTGCCAGCAGCACCGAATCCACTGAAGCTTTCTTT.

This chain uses TRBV28 with TRBJ1-5, with D uncertain. Trimming cost V 4 bases and J 6 bases, with 13 bases left between them. The CDR3 is 14 amino acids. Germline CDR1 reads MDHEN; CDR2 reads SYDVKM. CDR3 in amino acids: CASSSNSISQPQHF. The CDR3 DNA sequence: TGTGCCAGCAGTTCGAACAGTATCAGTCAGCCCCAGCATTTT. Variable domain in full (rest from reference TRBV28 and TRBJ1-5): DVKVTQSSRYLVKRTGEKVFLECVQDMDHENMFWYRQDPGLGLRLIYFSYDVKMKEKGDIPEGYSVSREKKERFSLILESASTNQTSMYLCASSSNSISQPQHFGDGTRLSIL.

The rearrangement uses TRBV7-9 and TRBJ2-2, with D tentatively TRBD2 (5 bases). This CDR3 region has 16 residues. The V end lost 1 base, the J end lost 0 bases, and 9 bases lay between the germline ends. Germline values: CDR1 SEHNR, CDR2 FQNEAQ (reference sequence). CDR3 loop: CASSLGPGTNTGELFF. CDR3 DNA: TGTGCCAGCAGCTTAGGTCCGGGGACGAACACCGGGGAGCTGTTTTTT.

This chain uses TRBV5-1 with TRBJ1-4, with a tentative D call TRBD1 (5 bases). Trimming shortened V by 3 bases and J by 8 bases, and 14 bases separated the two germline ends. CDR3 length: 14 residues. The V gene's germline CDR1 is SGHRS and CDR2 YFSETQ. The CDR3 coding sequence is TGCGCCAGCAGCTGGGACTCCCGGTCGGAAAAACTGTTTTTT. Its protein product is CASSWDSRSEKLFF.

V and J are TRBV19 and TRBJ1-2, with D possibly TRBD1 on 5 matching bases. Germline CDR1 LNHDA, CDR2 SQIVND (reference sequence). The CDR3 spans 13 residues. V was cut by 5 bases and J by 4 bases, with 11 bases left in between. The CDR3 bases are TGTGCCAGTAGTGGGGCAGGGACCTATGGCTACACCTTC. This translates into CASSGAGTYGYTF.

The chain is built from TRBV6-4 and TRBJ1-1; perhaps TRBD1 as D (6 bases). Germline CDR1 and CDR2: MRHNA and SNTAGT. CDR3 size: 14 residues. V was shortened by 0 bases and J by 7 bases, with 12 bases between the two germline ends. CDR3 loop: CASSDSGEGGEAFF. CDR3 DNA sequence: TGTGCCAGCAGTGACTCAGGAGAGGGGGGTGAAGCTTTCTTT.

The table lists this clone with a few counts. The chain uses TRBV4-1 and TRBJ1-5; D uncertain. This CDR3 region has 14 residues. Germline V lookup: CDR1 MGHRA, CDR2 YSYEKL. V was trimmed by 0 bases and J by 5 bases, leaving 8 bases between them. CDR3: CASSQEGRYQPQHF. The CDR3 DNA sequence: TGCGCCAGCAGCCAAGAAGGGCGGTATCAGCCCCAGCATTTT.

The CDR3 DNA reads as TGTGCCAGCAGCTTACTATCGTCTGGGGCCAACGTCCTGACTTTC. It translates to CASSLLSSGANVLTF. The chain recombines TRBV5-5 with TRBJ2-6; the D is unclear. The CDR3 contains 15 residues. V lost 2 bases to trimming and J lost 1 base, with 7 bases between them. Germline-derived CDR1 and CDR2 are SGHKS and YYEKEE (reference sequence).

The chain uses TRBV6-6 and TRBJ2-7, with 11 bases that match TRBD2. V was clipped by 5 bases and J by 1 base; unmatched bases: 4. The CDR3 totals 15 residues. Per the germline V gene, CDR1 is MNHNY and CDR2 is SVGAGI (reference sequence). The CDR3 reads CASSPLAGGSYEQYF. CDR3 coding DNA: TGTGCCAGCAGTCCCCTAGCGGGGGGATCCTACGAGCAGTACTTC.

This clone was found a few times. The rearrangement joins TRBV5-1 to TRBJ1-2; 9 nucleotides match TRBD1. Unmatched junction bases numbered 3, after V lost 4 bases and J lost 2 bases. There are 14 residues in the CDR3. CDR1 and CDR2 (germline): SGHRS, YFSETQ. As DNA, the CDR3 is TGCGCCAGCAGCCCGGGGACAGGGAACTATGGCTACACCTTC. Protein product: CASSPGTGNYGYTF.

The gene calls are TRBV6-1 and TRBJ2-7; 7 bases map to TRBD1. V gave up 4 bases and J gave up 3 bases; unmatched junction bases: 15. This CDR3 region has 17 residues. Germline V gives CDR1 MNHNS, CDR2 SASEGT. CDR3 nucleotide sequence: TGTGCCAGCAGTGTCGACCCTACAGGGGCCCCCCTCTACGAGCAGTACTTC. This codes for CASSVDPTGAPLYEQYF.

The V gene is TRBV5-4, the J gene TRBJ2-3; D unclear. V was cut by 0 bases and J by 4 bases, with 15 bases left in between. CDR1 is SGHNT, CDR2 YYREEE, per germline (reference sequence). The CDR3 length is 16 residues. The CDR3 sequence is CASSLDDALGSDTQYF. Here the CDR3 DNA reads TGTGCCAGCAGCTTGGATGACGCCCTCGGTTCAGATACGCAGTATTTT. The variable domain in full, completed from reference TRBV5-4 and TRBJ2-3, reads ETGVTQSPTHLIKTRGQQVTLRCSSQSGHNTVSWYQQALGQGPQFIFQYYREEENGRGNFPPRFSGLQFPNYSSELNVNALELDDSALYLCASSLDDALGSDTQYFGPGTRLTVL.

The V call is TRBV7-7, the J call TRBJ2-5; possible D gene TRBD2, 5 bases. CDR3 size: 16 residues. Per the germline V gene, CDR1 is SSHAT and CDR2 is FNYEAQ (reference sequence). Trimming cost V 1 base and J 5 bases, with 17 bases left between them. The CDR3 loop reads CASSLGLTRLRETQYF. CDR3 nucleotides: TGTGCCAGCAGCTTAGGCTTAACTAGGCTGAGGGAGACCCAGTACTTC.

The chain is built from TRBV7-9 and TRBJ1-5; tentatively, D is TRBD1 (5 bases). Germline V gene data show CDR1 as SEHNR and CDR2 as FQNEAQ (reference sequence). Trimming pared 4 bases from V and 0 bases from J, leaving 22 bases between. The CDR3 is 19 residues long. The DNA of the CDR3 is TGTGCCAGCAGCTCGGCTCTTACGTCAGGGAGATATAGCAATCAGCCCCAGCATTTT. Amino acid sequence: CASSSALTSGRYSNQPQHF.

This chain uses TRBV7-8 with TRBJ2-5; 10 bases align to TRBD1. This CDR3 contains 21 residues. The germline V gene encodes CDR1 SGHVS and CDR2 FQNEAQ. The V segment lost 3 bases and the J segment 0 bases; nucleotides outside the gene matches: 19. The CDR3 region has the DNA TGTGCCAGCAGCTTCCCCTGGTCAAAAGGGACAGGGGAGTTTAACCAAGAGACCCAGTACTTC. It is translated as CASSFPWSKGTGEFNQETQYF.

The chain employs TRBV6-1 and TRBJ1-1; D is possibly TRBD1 (5 bases). V was trimmed by 6 bases and J by 8 bases, leaving 19 bases between them. This CDR3 contains 14 residues. The germline V gene has CDR1 MNHNS and CDR2 SASEGT. The chain's CDR3 is CASRQSGGALEAFF. The CDR3 region has the DNA TGTGCCAGCAGACAAAGCGGCGGGGCCTTAGAAGCTTTCTTT.

CDR3 region: CASSPRKTSGRTDTQYF. The CDR3 region has the DNA TGTGCCAGCTCACCTCGGAAGACTAGCGGGAGGACAGATACGCAGTATTTT. This chain connects TRBV18 to TRBJ2-3; TRBD2 agrees at 13 bases. Per the germline V gene, CDR1 is KGHSH and CDR2 is LQKENI. The V segment lost 3 bases and the J segment 3 bases; nucleotides outside the gene matches: 6. CDR3 length equals 17 residues.

This clone appeared once. This rearrangement joins TRBV6-5 to TRBJ2-7, with D possibly being TRBD1 (5 bases). Germline V CDR1 and CDR2: MNHEY, SVGAGI. V dropped 2 bases and J dropped 5 bases, with 7 bases sitting between them. The CDR3 consists of 12 residues. The CDR3 bases are TGTGCCAGCAGTTACAGGGGTGACGAGCAGTACTTC. Translating it yields CASSYRGDEQYF.

This clone turned up a few times. In DNA, the CDR3 is TGTGCCAGCAGCCCGGACTCGGGTAAGCCCCAGCATTTT. Translated: CASSPDSGKPQHF. The rearrangement uses TRBV7-9 and TRBJ1-5, with no clear D. The germline gives CDR1 SEHNR, CDR2 FQNEAQ (reference sequence). The V gene lost 5 bases and the J gene lost 8 bases, with 13 bases spanning the gap. CDR3 length: 13 residues. Based on the CDR3 plus reference TRBV7-9 and TRBJ1-5, the full variable domain is DTGVSQNPRHKITKRGQNVTFRCDPISEHNRLYWYRQTLGQGPEFLTYFQNEAQLEKSRLLSDRFSAERPKGSFSTLEIQRTEQGDSAMYLCASSPDSGKPQHFGDGTRLSIL.

The rearrangement uses TRBV14 and TRBJ1-1; D is ambiguous. Trimming cost V 4 bases and J 1 base, with 13 bases left between them. CDR1 is SGHDN and CDR2 is FVKESK in the germline V gene. This CDR3 is 15 amino acids long. This CDR3 reads CASSPVGTANTEAFF. In DNA, the CDR3 is TGTGCCAGCAGCCCAGTGGGCACGGCGAACACTGAAGCTTTCTTT.

V gene TRBV5-5 combines with J gene TRBJ1-2; 7 bases agree with TRBD1. The germline V gene has CDR1 SGHKS and CDR2 YYEKEE (reference sequence). V gave up 1 base and J gave up 7 bases; unmatched junction bases: 10. The CDR3 covers 15 residues. CDR3 in amino acids: CASSLWNRGAGGYTF. In DNA form, the CDR3 reads TGTGCCAGCAGCTTGTGGAACAGGGGTGCGGGTGGCTACACCTTC.

This sequence joins TRBV19 and TRBJ1-2; TRBD1 matches 7 bases. CDR3 size: 15 residues. V lost 1 base, J lost 2 bases, and 4 bases stayed unmatched. CDR1 LNHDA and CDR2 SQIVND come from the germline V gene (reference sequence). Here the CDR3 reads CASSIGDRPNYGYTF. In DNA form, the CDR3 reads TGTGCCAGTAGTATAGGGGACAGACCCAACTATGGCTACACCTTC.